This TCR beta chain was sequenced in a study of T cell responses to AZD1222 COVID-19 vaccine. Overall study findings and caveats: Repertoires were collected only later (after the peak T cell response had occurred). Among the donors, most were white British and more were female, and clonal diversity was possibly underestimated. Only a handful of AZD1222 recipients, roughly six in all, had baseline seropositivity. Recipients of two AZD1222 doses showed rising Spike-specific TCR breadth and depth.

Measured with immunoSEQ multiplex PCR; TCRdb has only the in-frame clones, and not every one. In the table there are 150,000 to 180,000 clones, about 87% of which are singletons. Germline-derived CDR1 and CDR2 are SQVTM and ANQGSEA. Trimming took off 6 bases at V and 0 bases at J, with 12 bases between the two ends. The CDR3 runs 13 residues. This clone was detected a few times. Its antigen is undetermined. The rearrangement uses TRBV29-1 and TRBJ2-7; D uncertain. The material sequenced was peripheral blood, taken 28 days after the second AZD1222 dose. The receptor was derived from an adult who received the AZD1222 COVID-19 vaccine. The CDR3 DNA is TGCAGCGTGGCCGACTGGGTCTCCTACGAGCAGTACTTC. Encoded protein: CSVADWVSYEQYF.